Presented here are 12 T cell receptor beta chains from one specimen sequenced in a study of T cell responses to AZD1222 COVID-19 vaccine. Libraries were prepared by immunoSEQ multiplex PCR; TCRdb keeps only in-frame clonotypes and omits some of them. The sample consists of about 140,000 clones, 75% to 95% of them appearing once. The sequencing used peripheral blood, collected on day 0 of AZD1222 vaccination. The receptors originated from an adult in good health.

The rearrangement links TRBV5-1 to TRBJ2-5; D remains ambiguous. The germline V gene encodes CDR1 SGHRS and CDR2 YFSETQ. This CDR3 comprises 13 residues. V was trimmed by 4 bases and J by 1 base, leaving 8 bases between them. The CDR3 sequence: CASSPRPQETQYF. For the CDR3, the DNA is TGCGCCAGCAGCCCCCGGCCCCAAGAGACCCAGTACTTC. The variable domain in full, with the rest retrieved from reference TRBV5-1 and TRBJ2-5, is KAGVTQTPRYLIKTRGQQVTLSCSPISGHRSVSWYQQTPGQGLQFLFEYFSETQRNKGNFPGRFSGRQFSNSRSEMNVSTLELGDSALYLCASSPRPQETQYFGPGTRLLVL.

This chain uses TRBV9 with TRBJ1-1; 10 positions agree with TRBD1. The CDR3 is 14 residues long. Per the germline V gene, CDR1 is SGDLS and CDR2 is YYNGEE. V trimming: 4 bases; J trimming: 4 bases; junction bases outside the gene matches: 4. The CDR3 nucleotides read TGTGCCAGCAGCCTCCGGACAGGGGGCACTGAAGCTTTCTTT. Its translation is CASSLRTGGTEAFF.

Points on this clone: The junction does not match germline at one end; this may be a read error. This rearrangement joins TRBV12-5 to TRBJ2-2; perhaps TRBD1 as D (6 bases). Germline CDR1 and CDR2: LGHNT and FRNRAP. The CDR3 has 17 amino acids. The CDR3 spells CASGLATGTLVTVELFF. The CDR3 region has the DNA TGTGCTAGTGGTTTGGCAACCGGGACACTAGTCACCGTGGAGCTGTTTTTT.

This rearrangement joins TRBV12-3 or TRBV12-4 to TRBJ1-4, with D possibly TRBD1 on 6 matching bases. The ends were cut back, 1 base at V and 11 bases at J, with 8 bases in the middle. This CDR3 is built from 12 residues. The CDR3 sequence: CASSLDREKLFF. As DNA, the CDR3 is TGTGCCAGCAGTTTAGACAGGGAGAAACTGTTTTTT.

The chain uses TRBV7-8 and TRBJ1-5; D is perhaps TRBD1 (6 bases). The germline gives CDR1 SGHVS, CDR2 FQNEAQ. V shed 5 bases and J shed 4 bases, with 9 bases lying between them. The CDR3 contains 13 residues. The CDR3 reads CASSRTVNQPQHF. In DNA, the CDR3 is TGTGCCAGCAGCCGGACAGTAAATCAGCCCCAGCATTTT.

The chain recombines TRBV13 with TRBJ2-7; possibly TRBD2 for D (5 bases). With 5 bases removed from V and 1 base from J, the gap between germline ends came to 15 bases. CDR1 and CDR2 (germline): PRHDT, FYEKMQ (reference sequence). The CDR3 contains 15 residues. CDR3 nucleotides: TGTGCCAGCAGCCACGACGGAGGAACATCCTACGAGCAGTACTTC. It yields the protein CASSHDGGTSYEQYF.

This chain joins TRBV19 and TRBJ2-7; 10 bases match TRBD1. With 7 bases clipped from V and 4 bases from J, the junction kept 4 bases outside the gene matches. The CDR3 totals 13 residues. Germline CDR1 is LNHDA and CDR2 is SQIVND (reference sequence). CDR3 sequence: CASKDRGGYEQYF. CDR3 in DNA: TGTGCCAGTAAGGACAGGGGGGGATACGAGCAGTACTTC.

The CDR3 is CASSLDEAGFYEQYF. The CDR3 DNA sequence: TGTGCCAGCAGCTTAGATGAAGCGGGCTTCTACGAGCAGTACTTC. The rearrangement links TRBV11-2 to TRBJ2-7, with a tentative D call TRBD2 (6 bases). Germline V gene lookup returns CDR1 SGHAT and CDR2 FQNNGV. Trimming left V 0 bases short and J 3 bases short, with 12 bases between. The CDR3 length is 15 residues.

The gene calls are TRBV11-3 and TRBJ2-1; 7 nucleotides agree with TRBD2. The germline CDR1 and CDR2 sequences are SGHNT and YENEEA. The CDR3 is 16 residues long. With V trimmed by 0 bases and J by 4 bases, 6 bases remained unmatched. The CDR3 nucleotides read TGTGCCAGCAGCTTAGACGGCCAGCGGGATTACAATGAGCAGTTCTTC. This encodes CASSLDGQRDYNEQFF.

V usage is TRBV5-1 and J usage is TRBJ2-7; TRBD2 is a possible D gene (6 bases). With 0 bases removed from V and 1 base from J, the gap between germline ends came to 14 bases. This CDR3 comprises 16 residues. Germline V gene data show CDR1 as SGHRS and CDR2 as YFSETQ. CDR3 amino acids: CASSLDVGTYSYEQYF. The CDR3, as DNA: TGCGCCAGCAGCTTGGATGTTGGGACTTATTCCTACGAGCAGTACTTC.

The CDR3 DNA is TGTGCCAGCAGCCAAGAGGGGGGTCCAGCGGGGAAGAACACTGAAGCTTTCTTT. This gives the protein CASSQEGGPAGKNTEAFF. The V and J genes are TRBV3-1 (or the pseudogene TRBV3-2) and TRBJ1-1; D is possibly TRBD1 (5 bases). There are 18 residues in the CDR3. Trimming removed 0 bases at V and 1 base at J, with 18 bases between. The germline V gene encodes CDR1 LGHDT and CDR2 YNNKEL (reference sequence).

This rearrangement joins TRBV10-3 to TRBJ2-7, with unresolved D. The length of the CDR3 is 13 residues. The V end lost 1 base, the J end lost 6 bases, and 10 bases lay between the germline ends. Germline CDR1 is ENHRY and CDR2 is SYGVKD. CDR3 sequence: CAISEFLAGEQYF. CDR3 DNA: TGTGCCATCAGTGAGTTTCTGGCCGGCGAGCAGTACTTC.